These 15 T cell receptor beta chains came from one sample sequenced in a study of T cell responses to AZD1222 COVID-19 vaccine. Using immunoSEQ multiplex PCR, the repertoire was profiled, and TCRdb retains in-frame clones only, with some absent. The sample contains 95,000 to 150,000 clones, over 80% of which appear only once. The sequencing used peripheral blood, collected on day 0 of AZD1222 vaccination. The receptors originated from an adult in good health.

The CDR3, as DNA: TGTGCCAGCAGTCACGAGGGGTATACTAATGAAAAACTGTTTTTT. Its translation: CASSHEGYTNEKLFF. The J gene is TRBJ1-4, the V gene TRBV27; D is possibly TRBD1 (5 bases). The CDR3 contains 15 residues. V lost 5 bases and J lost 2, with 12 bases in between. Per the germline V gene, CDR1 is MNHEY and CDR2 is SMNVEV (reference sequence). The entire variable domain, with the rest obtained from reference TRBV27 and TRBJ1-4, is as follows: EAQVTQNPRYLITVTGKKLTVTCSQNMNHEYMSWYRQDPGLGLRQIYYSMNVEVTDKGDVPEGYKVSRKEKRNFPLILESPSPNQTSLYFCASSHEGYTNEKLFFGSGTQLSVL.

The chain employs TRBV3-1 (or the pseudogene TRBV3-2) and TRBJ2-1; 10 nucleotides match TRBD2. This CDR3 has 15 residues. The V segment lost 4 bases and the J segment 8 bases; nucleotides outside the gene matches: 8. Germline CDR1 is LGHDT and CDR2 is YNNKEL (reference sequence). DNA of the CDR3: TGTGCCAGCAGCCCGCGAGCGGGGGGGCGAGATGAGCAGTTCTTC. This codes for CASSPRAGGRDEQFF.

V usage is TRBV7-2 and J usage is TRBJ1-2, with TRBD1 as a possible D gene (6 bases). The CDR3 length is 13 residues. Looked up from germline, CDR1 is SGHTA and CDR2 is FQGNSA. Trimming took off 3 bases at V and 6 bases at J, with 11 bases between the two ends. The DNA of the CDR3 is TGTGCCAGCAGCTTGGGGGGCCGGGATGGCTACACCTTC. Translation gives CASSLGGRDGYTF.

The CDR3 is CASSPRPILNTEAFF. The CDR3 coding sequence is TGTGCCAGCAGCCCCCGACCCATTTTGAACACTGAAGCTTTCTTT. The chain has TRBV7-8 and TRBJ1-1; D remains unclear. The CDR3 has 15 residues. V was clipped by 5 bases and J by 0 bases, with 13 bases between them. Germline CDR1 SGHVS, CDR2 FQNEAQ.

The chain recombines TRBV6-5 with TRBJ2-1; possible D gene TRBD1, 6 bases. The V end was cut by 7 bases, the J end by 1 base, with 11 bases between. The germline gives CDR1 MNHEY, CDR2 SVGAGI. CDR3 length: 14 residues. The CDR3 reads CASTSGTSYNEQFF. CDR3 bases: TGTGCCAGCACCTCCGGGACATCCTACAATGAGCAGTTCTTC.

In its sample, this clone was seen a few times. CDR3 in amino acids: CSVEGTGGANYGYTF. CDR3 nucleotides: TGCAGCGTTGAAGGGACAGGTGGGGCAAACTATGGCTACACCTTC. The V gene is TRBV29-1, the J gene TRBJ1-2; 7 nucleotides line up with TRBD1. The CDR3 has 15 residues. Germline V gene data show CDR1 as SQVTM and CDR2 as ANQGSEA. V shed 1 base and J 2 bases; nucleotides not matched to a gene: 7.

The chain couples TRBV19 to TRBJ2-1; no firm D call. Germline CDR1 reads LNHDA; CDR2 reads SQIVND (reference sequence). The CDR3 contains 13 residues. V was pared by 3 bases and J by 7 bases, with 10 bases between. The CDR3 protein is CASSITVGNEQFF. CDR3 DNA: TGTGCCAGTAGTATTACCGTTGGAAATGAGCAGTTCTTC. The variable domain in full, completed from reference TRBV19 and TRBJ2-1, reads DGGITQSPKYLFRKEGQNVTLSCEQNLNHDAMYWYRQDPGQGLRLIYYSQIVNDFQKGDIAEGYSVSREKKESFPLTVTSAQKNPTAFYLCASSITVGNEQFFGPGTRLTVL.

As DNA, the CDR3 is TGTGCCAGCAGCTTAGCAGGGGGCGGCTACACCTTC. Encoded protein: CASSLAGGGYTF. The J gene is TRBJ1-2, the V gene TRBV11-2, with 8 bases matching TRBD1. V lost 1 base to trimming and J lost 8 bases; unmatched junction nucleotides: 0. This CDR3 has 12 amino acids. In germline, CDR1 is SGHAT, CDR2 FQNNGV.

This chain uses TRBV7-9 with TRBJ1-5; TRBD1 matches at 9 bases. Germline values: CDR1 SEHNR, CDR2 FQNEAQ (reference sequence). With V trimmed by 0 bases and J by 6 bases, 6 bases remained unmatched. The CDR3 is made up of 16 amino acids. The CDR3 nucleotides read TGTGCCAGCAGCTTAGCTGGGACAGGGCGAAGTCAGCCCCAGCATTTT. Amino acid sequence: CASSLAGTGRSQPQHF.

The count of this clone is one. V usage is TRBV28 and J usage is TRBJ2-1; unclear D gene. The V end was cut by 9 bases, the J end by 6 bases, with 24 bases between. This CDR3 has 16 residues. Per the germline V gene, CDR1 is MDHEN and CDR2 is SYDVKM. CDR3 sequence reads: CASPPPAGHSFNEQFF. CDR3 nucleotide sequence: TGTGCCAGTCCGCCCCCCGCAGGTCATAGTTTCAATGAGCAGTTCTTC.

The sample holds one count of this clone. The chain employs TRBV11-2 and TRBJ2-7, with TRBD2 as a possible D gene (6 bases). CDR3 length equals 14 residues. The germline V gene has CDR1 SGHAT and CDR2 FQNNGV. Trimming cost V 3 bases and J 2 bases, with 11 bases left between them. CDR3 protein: CASSFGTPPYEQYF. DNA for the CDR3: TGTGCCAGCAGCTTCGGGACTCCACCCTACGAGCAGTACTTC. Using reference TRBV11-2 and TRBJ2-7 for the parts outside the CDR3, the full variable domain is EAGVAQSPRYKIIEKRQSVAFWCNPISGHATLYWYQQILGQGPKLLIQFQNNGVVDDSQLPKDRFSAERLKGVDSTLKIQPAKLEDSAVYLCASSFGTPPYEQYFGPGTRLTVT.

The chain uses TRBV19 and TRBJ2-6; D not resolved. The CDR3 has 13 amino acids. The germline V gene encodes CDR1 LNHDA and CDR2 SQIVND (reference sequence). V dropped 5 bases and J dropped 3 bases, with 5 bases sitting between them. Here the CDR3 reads CASSLGGANVLTF. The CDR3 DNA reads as TGTGCCAGTAGTCTGGGTGGGGCCAACGTCCTGACTTTC.

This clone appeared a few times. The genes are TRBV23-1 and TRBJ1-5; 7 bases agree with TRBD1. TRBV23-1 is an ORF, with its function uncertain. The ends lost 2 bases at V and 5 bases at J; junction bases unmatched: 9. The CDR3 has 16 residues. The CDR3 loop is CASSQPTGPNHQPQHF. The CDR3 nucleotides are TGCGCCAGCAGTCAACCGACAGGGCCCAATCATCAGCCCCAGCATTTT.

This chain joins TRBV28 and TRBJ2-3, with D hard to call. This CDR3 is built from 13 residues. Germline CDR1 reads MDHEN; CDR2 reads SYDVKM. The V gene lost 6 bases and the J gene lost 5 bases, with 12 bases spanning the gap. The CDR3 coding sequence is TGTGCCAGCAGCCTCTGGTGGAAAGATACGCAGTATTTT. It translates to CASSLWWKDTQYF. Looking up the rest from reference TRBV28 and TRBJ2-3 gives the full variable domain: DVKVTQSSRYLVKRTGEKVFLECVQDMDHENMFWYRQDPGLGLRLIYFSYDVKMKEKGDIPEGYSVSREKKERFSLILESASTNQTSMYLCASSLWWKDTQYFGPGTRLTVL.

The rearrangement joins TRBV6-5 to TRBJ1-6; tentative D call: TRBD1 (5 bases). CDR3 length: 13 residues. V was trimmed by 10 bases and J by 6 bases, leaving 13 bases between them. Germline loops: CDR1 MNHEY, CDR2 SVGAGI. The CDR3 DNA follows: TGTGCCATAAAAAGGGGCTCTAATTCACCCCTCCACTTT. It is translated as CAIKRGSNSPLHF.